Given below is one T cell receptor beta chain in context. Its antigen is unidentified. Repertoires were generated with immunoSEQ multiplex PCR, while TCRdb's copy carries only in-frame clones and drops some. The profile covers about 110,000 clones, with over 75% appearing a single time and 7.7% taken by the ten largest. This specimen belongs to a study of T cell responses to AZD1222 COVID-19 vaccine. Findings and caveats of the study: Reports say nearly half of spike-specific TCRs go after unmutated variant regions. The study found Spike-specific TCR breadth and depth rose after two AZD1222 doses. Only six people who got AZD1222 tested seropositive at baseline.

The sequencing used peripheral blood, collected on day 0 of AZD1222 vaccination. This receptor was obtained from an adult in good health.

The CDR3 DNA is TGTGCCAGTAGGGGGGCCAGCTCTGGAAACACCATATATTTT. Translated, it gives CASRGASSGNTIYF. The chain is built from TRBV19 and TRBJ1-3; a possible D gene is TRBD1 (6 bases). The CDR3 extends over 14 amino acids. CDR1 LNHDA and CDR2 SQIVND come from the germline V gene (reference sequence). The V and J ends lost 6 bases and 0 bases respectively, with 9 bases between them.